This TCR beta chain was observed in a study of blood T cell repertoires in COVID-19. Study-wide background: Samples came from the United States, Italy and Spain, spanning acute and convalescent COVID-19. PBMCs, B-cell-depleted T cells, or T cells provided the cDNA or gDNA that made up the material.

The V and J ends lost 5 bases and 5 bases respectively, with 19 bases between them. This CDR3 has 16 residues. Germline-derived CDR1 and CDR2 are MDHEN and SYDVKM. Original processing methods: The authors estimated nucleated cell counts from reference gene primer amplification. The assay was immunoSEQ multiplex PCR, and TCRdb's table has in-frame clones only and misses some. Clone size and V and J calls were adopted from that table, with D and trimming inferred from the DNA. The data hold tens of thousands of clones, with 70% to 90% observed a single time. This clonotype originated in an elderly man with active COVID-19. Specimen: peripheral blood. The genes are TRBV28 and TRBJ1-5, with D tentatively TRBD1 (6 bases). CDR3 region: CASSPPQGAGDQPQHF. CDR3 in DNA: TGTGCCAGCAGTCCCCCACAGGGTGCCGGTGATCAGCCCCAGCATTTT.